This T cell receptor beta chain was sequenced during a study of cytomegalovirus exposure and HLA in healthy donors. Study-wide results and caveats: The study flagged approximately 180 TCR beta chains as cytomegalovirus-associated.

CDR1 is MGHRA and CDR2 is YSYEKL in the germline V gene. Trimming removed 0 bases at V and 6 bases at J, with 20 bases between. The CDR3 is 18 amino acids. PCR employed 60 Vbeta and 13 Jbeta primers. The table came from immunoSEQ multiplex PCR; TCRdb's copy has only in-frame clones and leaves some out. The table records about 200,000 clones, 82% of them present only once. Note on this clone: The antigen remains unidentified.

The sample taken for sequencing was PBMCs. V usage is TRBV4-1 and J usage is TRBJ2-2, with a weak D call TRBD2 (6 bases). The clonotype originates from a boy younger than 10 in good health and CMV-seronegative. CDR3 amino acids: CASSQDRLVGSTPGELFF. CDR3 DNA sequence: TGCGCCAGCAGCCAAGATCGCCTTGTCGGGAGCACACCCGGGGAGCTGTTTTTT.